This T cell receptor (beta chain) was captured by sequencing in a study of cytomegalovirus exposure and HLA in healthy donors (dated by TCRdb to the late 2010s). With regard to the full study: In an earlier analysis of approximately 500 of the donors, 250 to 350 Gb of sequence data and 117 million unique TCR beta sequences from about 179 million T cells were reported. An early release covering 500 to 750 HLA-typed donors comprised approximately 290 gigabases of sequencing data and around 86 million unique TCR sequences. Of the 300 to 500 genotyped donors, 65% to 90% were placed in the genetic ancestry cluster associated with self-reported Caucasian donors. The study was designed to test whether signatures of past pathogen exposure could be identified by cataloging public T cell receptors. The T cell repertoires of 550 to 850 subjects were profiled by immunosequencing and related to cytomegalovirus serostatus. Along with the approximately 650-subject first cohort, a separate validation cohort of 120 different subjects was used. The study combined high-throughput TCR immunosequencing, statistical association of individual TCRs with disease status, and machine learning to predict cytomegalovirus infection status. In a later analysis, previously published TCR beta repertoires from fewer than 750 donors were re-analyzed and high-resolution HLA genotyping was added so that TCR occurrence patterns could be studied. The later analysis used no new phenotypic data to find candidate immune exposures, relying instead on TCR beta sequences and their occurrence across donors. To decide whether each TCR beta V gene segment behaved as functional or pseudogenic, an earlier analysis of some 600 of the donors relied on high-throughput TCR beta sequencing. Donor age, sex, ethnicity and CMV serostatus were compiled alongside the repertoire data. A later genetic analysis used genome-wide SNP genotypes for about 60% of the roughly 700 donors, treating that subset as a discovery cohort. All discovery cohort repertoires had been generated using a single sequencing platform. Both class I and class II loci were covered by HLA typing, at four-digit resolution. The number of donors typed differed by locus, with about 629-640 for A, B, C, DRB1 and DQB1, around 500 for DQA1, over 600 for DPA1, and around 460 for DPB1. Four to six DR-DQ haplotypes were handled as single units for association and clustering, since linkage in the cohort was strong. Among some 410 genotyped donors of the cohort, an average of around 240,000 unique TCR beta nucleotide sequences were sequenced per donor, roughly 20% of them non-productive. Broader findings and caveats from the paper: Linkage disequilibrium might explain the correlated functional status among segregating V segments, but an unknown experimental factor could not be excluded. A later analysis found that HLA-associated TCR beta chains were more clonally expanded and had lower generation probabilities than equally common non-associated chains. At a false discovery rate of 0.05, a later analysis linked 16,951 TCR beta sequences to specific HLA alleles. The 87-base-pair reads could not distinguish some IMGT-functional V segments, including TRBV6-2 and TRBV6-3, so those segments were excluded. Most TCR sequences were seen in very few donors, while some public TCRs were found in many individuals. The earlier analysis of some 540 of the donors excluded around 17 rarely observed V segments, including chromosome 9 orphons, because counts were too low. When HLA alleles, especially DR and DQ, strongly co-occurred, attributing TCR associations to individual alleles was difficult. Because HLA typing was unavailable for some donors at each locus, only the typed subset was used in association tests. Most CMV-associated TCR beta chains appeared to be HLA-restricted in a later analysis, and the HLA associations seemed to be driven largely by CMV exposure. For the cohort, immune exposure information was limited to CMV serostatus. V-gene and J-gene trimming of TCR beta chains was associated with a missense DCLRE1C variant in a later genetic analysis, and the association was replicated in an independent cohort. In vitro tests confirmed that a few of the cytomegalovirus-associated TCR beta chains recognize cytomegalovirus antigens. The presence/absence analyses assumed that sequencing depth was roughly uniform across donors, and that assumption may not be true. A cluster of highly shared sequence variants was judged likely to represent a technical artifact of the sequencing pipeline. The cohort was sequenced for TCR beta chains only, and without alpha or paired-chain data the features that could be detected were limited. In the study, around 160 TCR beta chains were listed as associated with cytomegalovirus. Cytomegalovirus status was reported to be diagnosed by the classifier with high specificity and sensitivity in both the original and validation cohorts. The authors suggested that the approach could potentially be generalized to other disease states and immunological phenotypes. In an earlier analysis of roughly 500 of the donors, most TCR beta V segments appeared in productive rearrangements about 90% or about 30% of the time, broadly matching IMGT annotations. Several of the top co-occurrence clusters appeared to be linked to parvovirus B19, influenza, CMV and Epstein-Barr virus, according to a later analysis. A further reported finding was that TCR beta sequences accurately predicted the HLA-A and HLA-B alleles for most subjects in the first cohort. According to a later analysis, TCR association rates differed among HLA loci, with DRB1 alleles showing the most associated TCRs and HLA-C alleles showing the fewest. In a later genetic analysis, fewer N-insertions in productive TCRs were reported among donors in an Asian-associated ancestry cluster than the roughly 700-donor mean.

In total, 630 or so healthy bone marrow donors made up the cohort. At the time of sampling, all cohort members were nominally healthy, though unrecorded immune exposures were likely present. The donor was CMV seronegative and was included in the group of approximately 350 seronegative cohort members. A peripheral blood sample was collected from each donor, and TCR beta sequencing was performed on peripheral blood mononuclear cells. Genomic DNA was extracted from the blood cell samples with the Qiagen DNeasy Blood Extraction Kit. Concerning this clone: Its antigen remains unidentified. Qualities for individual bases were not recorded, and no much larger clone is one base off.

Receptors were amplified or captured by the immunoSEQ multiplex PCR assay. For the multiplex PCR, a mixture combining 60 forward primers for TCR Vbeta segments and 13 reverse primers for TCR Jbeta segments was used. The CDR3 region of rearranged TCR beta genes was amplified from genomic DNA by a multiplex PCR assay. The Illumina HiSeq System was used to sequence the amplified TCR beta libraries as 87-base-pair reads. The original pipeline was this. A later analysis counted tens of millions of unique TCR beta chains across the 640 or so repertoires, and around 9.9 million of these chains were shared by at least two donors. Raw reads were error-corrected and collapsed into unique sequences with a nearest-neighbor algorithm that merged closely related sequences to remove PCR and sequencing errors. Alignment of CDR3 sequences to IMGT reference sequences was used to assign V, D and J gene segments. Each retained sequence needed at least a six-nucleotide match to both a V gene segment and a J gene segment. A rearrangement was called productive if the CDR3 had no stop codons and remained in frame with V and J, and every other rearrangement was called non-productive. Following IMGT convention, CDR3 was defined as the stretch from the second conserved V-encoded cysteine up to the conserved J-encoded phenylalanine. The earlier analysis of some 550 of the donors excluded any sequence lacking an unambiguous match to a single V gene segment. An earlier analysis of 500 to 600 of the donors classified V segments as functional when productive rearrangements were above 56.7% and as segregating when the standard deviation between donors was above 5%. To diagnose cytomegalovirus status from the catalog of TCR beta chain sequences, a statistical classification framework was built. In a later analysis, TCR nucleotide sequences were compared against IMGT/GENE-DB human TR gene sequences so that V and J genes could be assigned. The TCRdist pipeline was used in a later analysis to assign CDR3 sequences and most-parsimonious VDJ recombination scenarios. In a later analysis, each TCR beta chain was defined by its CDR3 amino acid sequence together with its V-gene family, and reads without a unique V-gene family were excluded. In a later analysis, 500 to 650 highly shared, low-generation-probability nucleotide sequences were removed to address suspected cross-contamination and a sequencing artifact. A later analysis calculated a clonal expansion index for each public chain from normalized within-repertoire ranks of inferred template counts. A later analysis computed generation probabilities with a VDJ recombination model fitted to out-of-frame rearrangements, and checked the results against IGoR. A later analysis scored TCR-TCR, TCR-HLA and TCR-CMV co-occurrence with hypergeometric tests, applying a repertoire-size bias correction to TCR pairs. To estimate false discovery rates, a later analysis permuted the HLA or CMV assignments 20 times. A later analysis grouped co-occurring TCRs with DBSCAN, adding TCRdist sequence similarity when clustering within HLA-allele-positive subsets. Repertoires with fewer than 30,000 or more than 120,000 public chains, plus five repertoires with anomalous nucleotide sharing, were excluded from co-occurrence clustering. The immuneACCESS repertoire file appears here via TCRdb, limited to in-frame rearrangements. These files lack a portion of the clones; in checked studies, under half of the deficit traces to unresolved V genes, and the cause of the others is not known. The V and J calls and clone size come from that table; D and trimming were worked out from the DNA. In this sample the table shows approximately 120,000 clones, 80% of which occur a single time. The top ten clonotypes cover more than 1% of the sample.

Measured from the cysteine to the phenylalanine, the CDR3 is 13 residues long. Only the CDR3 portion is preserved as DNA: 39 bases, with reading frame beginning at the first base. The trim is 6 bases for V and 4 bases for J, with a gap of 12 bases between the germline ends. The germline V gene (reference sequence) yields MNHEY for CDR1 and SMNVEV for CDR2. Sample: PBMCs. The chain joins TRBV27 to TRBJ1-2, with a tentative D gene TRBD1 over 6 matching bases. The sequence derives from a female donor in good health and CMV-seronegative. The CDR3 region reads CASRAQGSYGYTF. Read as DNA, the sequence is TGTGCCAGCAGGGCACAGGGTAGCTATGGCTACACCTTC.